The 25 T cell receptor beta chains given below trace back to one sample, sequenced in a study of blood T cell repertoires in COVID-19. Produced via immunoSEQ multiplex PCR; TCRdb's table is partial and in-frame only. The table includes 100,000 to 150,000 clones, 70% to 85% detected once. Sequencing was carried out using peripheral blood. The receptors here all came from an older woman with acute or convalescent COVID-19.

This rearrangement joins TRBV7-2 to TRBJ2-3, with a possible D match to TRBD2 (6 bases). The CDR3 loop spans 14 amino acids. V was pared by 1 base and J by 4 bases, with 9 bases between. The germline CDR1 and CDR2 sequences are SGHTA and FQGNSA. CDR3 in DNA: TGTGCCAGCAGCTTAGTGGACTACGCAGATACGCAGTATTTT. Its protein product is CASSLVDYADTQYF.

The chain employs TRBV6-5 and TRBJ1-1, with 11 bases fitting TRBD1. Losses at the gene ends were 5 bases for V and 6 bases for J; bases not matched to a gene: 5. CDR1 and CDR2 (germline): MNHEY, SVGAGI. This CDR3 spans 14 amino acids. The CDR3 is CASSRDRGIAEAFF. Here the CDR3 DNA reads TGTGCCAGCAGTCGGGACAGGGGGATCGCTGAAGCTTTCTTT.

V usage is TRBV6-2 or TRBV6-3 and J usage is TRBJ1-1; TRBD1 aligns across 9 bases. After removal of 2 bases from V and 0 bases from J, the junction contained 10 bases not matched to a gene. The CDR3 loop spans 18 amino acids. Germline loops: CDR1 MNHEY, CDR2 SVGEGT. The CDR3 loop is CASSYHRGHGGMNTEAFF. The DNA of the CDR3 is TGTGCCAGCAGTTACCACAGGGGGCATGGGGGAATGAACACTGAAGCTTTCTTT.

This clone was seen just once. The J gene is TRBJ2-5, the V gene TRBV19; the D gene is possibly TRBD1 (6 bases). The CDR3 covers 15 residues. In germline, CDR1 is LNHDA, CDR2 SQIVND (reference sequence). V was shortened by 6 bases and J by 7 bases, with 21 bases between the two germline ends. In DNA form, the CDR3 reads TGTGCCAGTAGCTCTTCTTATCGTGCAGGGGTGACCCAGTACTTC. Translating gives CASSSSYRAGVTQYF.

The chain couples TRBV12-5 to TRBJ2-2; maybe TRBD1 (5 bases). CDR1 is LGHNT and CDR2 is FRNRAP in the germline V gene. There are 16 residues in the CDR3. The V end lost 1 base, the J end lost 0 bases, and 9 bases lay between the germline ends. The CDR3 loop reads CASGLGAGPNTGELFF. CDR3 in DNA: TGTGCTAGTGGTTTGGGTGCAGGGCCGAACACCGGGGAGCTGTTTTTT.

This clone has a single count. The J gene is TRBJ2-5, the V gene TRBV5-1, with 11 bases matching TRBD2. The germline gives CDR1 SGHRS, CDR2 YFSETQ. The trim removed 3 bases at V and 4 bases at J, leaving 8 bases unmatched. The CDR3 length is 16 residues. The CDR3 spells CASSSTLAGGPETQYF. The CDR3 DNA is TGCGCCAGCAGCTCTACCCTAGCGGGGGGCCCAGAGACCCAGTACTTC. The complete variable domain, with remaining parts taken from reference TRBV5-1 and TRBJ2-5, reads KAGVTQTPRYLIKTRGQQVTLSCSPISGHRSVSWYQQTPGQGLQFLFEYFSETQRNKGNFPGRFSGRQFSNSRSEMNVSTLELGDSALYLCASSSTLAGGPETQYFGPGTRLLVL.

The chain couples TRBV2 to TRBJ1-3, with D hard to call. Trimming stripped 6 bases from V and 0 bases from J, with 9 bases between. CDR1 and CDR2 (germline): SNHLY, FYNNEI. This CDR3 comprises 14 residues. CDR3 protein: CASRDGLSGNTIYF. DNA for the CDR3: TGTGCCAGCAGAGACGGACTCTCTGGAAACACCATATATTTT.

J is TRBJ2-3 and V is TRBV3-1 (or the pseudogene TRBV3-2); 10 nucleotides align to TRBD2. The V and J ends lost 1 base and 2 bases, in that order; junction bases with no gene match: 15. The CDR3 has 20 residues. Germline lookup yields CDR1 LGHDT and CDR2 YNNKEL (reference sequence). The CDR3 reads CASSQGVGITGTSVTDTQYF. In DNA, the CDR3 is TGTGCCAGCAGCCAAGGTGTAGGGATTACCGGGACTAGCGTCACAGATACGCAGTATTTT.

The CDR3 is CAIFARGFAYEQYF. Written as DNA, the CDR3 is TGTGCCATCTTTGCCAGGGGGTTTGCCTACGAGCAGTACTTC. The chain employs TRBV10-3 and TRBJ2-7; 7 bases fit TRBD1. There are 14 residues in the CDR3. V shed 8 bases, J shed 2 bases, and the junction held 9 bases outside the gene matches. Per germline, CDR1 ENHRY and CDR2 SYGVKD.

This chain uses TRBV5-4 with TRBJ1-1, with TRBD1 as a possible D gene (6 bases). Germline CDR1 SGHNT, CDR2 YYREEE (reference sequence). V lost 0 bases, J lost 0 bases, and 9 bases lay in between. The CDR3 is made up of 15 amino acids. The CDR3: CASSLAGGLNTEAFF. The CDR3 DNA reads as TGTGCCAGCAGCTTGGCGGGGGGGCTGAACACTGAAGCTTTCTTT.

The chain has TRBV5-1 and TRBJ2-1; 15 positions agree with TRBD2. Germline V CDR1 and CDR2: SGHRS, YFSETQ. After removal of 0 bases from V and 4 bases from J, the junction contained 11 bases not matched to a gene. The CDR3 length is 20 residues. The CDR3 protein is CASSLAPGLAGGPMYNEQFF. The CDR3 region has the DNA TGCGCCAGCAGCTTGGCCCCGGGACTAGCGGGGGGACCCATGTACAATGAGCAGTTCTTC.

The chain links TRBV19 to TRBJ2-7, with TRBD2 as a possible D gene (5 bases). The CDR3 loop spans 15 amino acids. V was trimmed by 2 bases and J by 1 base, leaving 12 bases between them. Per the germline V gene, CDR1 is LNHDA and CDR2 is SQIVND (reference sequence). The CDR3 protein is CASSIRETGSYEQYF. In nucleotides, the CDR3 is TGTGCCAGTAGTATAAGGGAAACGGGGTCCTACGAGCAGTACTTC.

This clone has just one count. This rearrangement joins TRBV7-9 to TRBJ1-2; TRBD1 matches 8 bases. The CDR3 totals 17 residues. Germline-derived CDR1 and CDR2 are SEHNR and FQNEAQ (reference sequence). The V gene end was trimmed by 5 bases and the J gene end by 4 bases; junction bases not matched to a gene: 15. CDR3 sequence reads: CASSQPSAGQGLYGYTF. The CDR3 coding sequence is TGTGCCAGCAGCCAGCCTTCGGCCGGACAGGGACTCTATGGCTACACCTTC.

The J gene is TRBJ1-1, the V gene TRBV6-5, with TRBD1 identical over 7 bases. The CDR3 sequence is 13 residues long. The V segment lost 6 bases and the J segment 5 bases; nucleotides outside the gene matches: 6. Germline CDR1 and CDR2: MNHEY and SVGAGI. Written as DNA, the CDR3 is TGTGCCAGCAGAATAATACAGGGGACTGAAGCTTTCTTT. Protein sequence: CASRIIQGTEAFF.

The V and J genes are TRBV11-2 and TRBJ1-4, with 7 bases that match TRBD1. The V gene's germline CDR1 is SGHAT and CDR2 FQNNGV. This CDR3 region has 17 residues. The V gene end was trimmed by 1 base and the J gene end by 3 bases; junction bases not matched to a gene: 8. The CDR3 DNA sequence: TGTGCCAGCAGCTTAGCGTCAGGGGGACGGTCTAATGAAAAACTGTTTTTT. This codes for CASSLASGGRSNEKLFF.

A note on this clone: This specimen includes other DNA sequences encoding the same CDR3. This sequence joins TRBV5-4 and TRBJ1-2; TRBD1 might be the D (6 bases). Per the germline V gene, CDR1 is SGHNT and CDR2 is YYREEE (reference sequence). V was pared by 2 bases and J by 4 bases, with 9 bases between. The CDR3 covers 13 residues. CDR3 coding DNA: TGTGCCAGCAGCTTAACAGGGCCCTATGGCTACACCTTC. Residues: CASSLTGPYGYTF. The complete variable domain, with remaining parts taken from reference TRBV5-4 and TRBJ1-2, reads ETGVTQSPTHLIKTRGQQVTLRCSSQSGHNTVSWYQQALGQGPQFIFQYYREEENGRGNFPPRFSGLQFPNYSSELNVNALELDDSALYLCASSLTGPYGYTFGSGTRLTVV.

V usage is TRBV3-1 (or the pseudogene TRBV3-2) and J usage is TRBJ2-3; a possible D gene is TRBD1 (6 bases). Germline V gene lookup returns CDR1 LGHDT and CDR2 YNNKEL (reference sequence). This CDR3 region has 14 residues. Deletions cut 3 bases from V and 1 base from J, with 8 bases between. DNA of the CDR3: TGTGCCAGCAGCCATAGACAGGGCACAGATACGCAGTATTTT. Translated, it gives CASSHRQGTDTQYF.

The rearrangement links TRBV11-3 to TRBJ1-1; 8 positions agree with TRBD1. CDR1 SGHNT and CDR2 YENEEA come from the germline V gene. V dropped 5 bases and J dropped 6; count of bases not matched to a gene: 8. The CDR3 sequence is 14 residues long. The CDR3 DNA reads TGTGCCAGCAGCGGACAGGGTGGCACTGCTGAAGCTTTCTTT. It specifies CASSGQGGTAEAFF.

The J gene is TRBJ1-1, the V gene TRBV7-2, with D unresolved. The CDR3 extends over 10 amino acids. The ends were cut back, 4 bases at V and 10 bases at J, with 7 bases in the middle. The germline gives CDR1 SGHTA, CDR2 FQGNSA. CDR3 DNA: TGTGCCAGCAGCTCATACATAGCTTTCTTT. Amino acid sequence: CASSSYIAFF.

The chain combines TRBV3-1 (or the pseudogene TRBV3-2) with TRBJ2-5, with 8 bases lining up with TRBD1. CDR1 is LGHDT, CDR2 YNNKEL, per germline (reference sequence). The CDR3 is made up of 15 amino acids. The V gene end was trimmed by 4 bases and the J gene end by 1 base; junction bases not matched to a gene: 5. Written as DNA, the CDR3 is TGTGCCAGCAGCCGACAGGGGACCCTCCAAGAGACCCAGTACTTC. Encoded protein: CASSRQGTLQETQYF.

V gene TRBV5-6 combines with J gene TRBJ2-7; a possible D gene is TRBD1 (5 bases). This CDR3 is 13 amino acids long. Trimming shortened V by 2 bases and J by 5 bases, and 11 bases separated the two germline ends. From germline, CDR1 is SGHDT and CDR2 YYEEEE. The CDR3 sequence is CASSFVGVDEQYF. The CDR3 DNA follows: TGTGCCAGCAGCTTCGTAGGGGTCGACGAGCAGTACTTC.

The CDR3 sequence is CSVGEGLGDSNQPQHF. The CDR3 DNA is TGCAGCGTTGGGGAGGGTTTGGGGGATAGCAATCAGCCCCAGCATTTT. The rearrangement uses TRBV29-1 and TRBJ1-5; tentatively, D is TRBD1 (5 bases). Germline CDR1 is SQVTM and CDR2 is ANQGSEA. The CDR3 totals 16 residues. V lost 4 bases and J lost 0, with 16 bases in between.

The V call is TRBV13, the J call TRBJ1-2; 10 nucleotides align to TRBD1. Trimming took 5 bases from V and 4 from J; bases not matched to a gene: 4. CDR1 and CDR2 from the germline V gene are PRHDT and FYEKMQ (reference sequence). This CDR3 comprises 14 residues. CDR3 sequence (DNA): TGTGCCAGCAGCCTCGGGACAGGGGTCTATGGCTACACCTTC. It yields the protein CASSLGTGVYGYTF.

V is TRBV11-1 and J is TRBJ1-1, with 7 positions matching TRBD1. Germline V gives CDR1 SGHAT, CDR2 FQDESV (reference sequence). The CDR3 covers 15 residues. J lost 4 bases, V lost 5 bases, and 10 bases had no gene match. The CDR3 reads CASSPLQGWSTEAFF. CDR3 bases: TGTGCCAGCAGCCCTCTACAGGGGTGGAGCACTGAAGCTTTCTTT.

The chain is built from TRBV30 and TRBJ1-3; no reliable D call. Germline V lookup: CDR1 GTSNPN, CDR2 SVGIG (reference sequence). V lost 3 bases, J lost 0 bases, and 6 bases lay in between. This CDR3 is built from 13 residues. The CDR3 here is CAWRETSGNTIYF. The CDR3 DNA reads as TGTGCCTGGAGGGAGACCTCTGGAAACACCATATATTTT.